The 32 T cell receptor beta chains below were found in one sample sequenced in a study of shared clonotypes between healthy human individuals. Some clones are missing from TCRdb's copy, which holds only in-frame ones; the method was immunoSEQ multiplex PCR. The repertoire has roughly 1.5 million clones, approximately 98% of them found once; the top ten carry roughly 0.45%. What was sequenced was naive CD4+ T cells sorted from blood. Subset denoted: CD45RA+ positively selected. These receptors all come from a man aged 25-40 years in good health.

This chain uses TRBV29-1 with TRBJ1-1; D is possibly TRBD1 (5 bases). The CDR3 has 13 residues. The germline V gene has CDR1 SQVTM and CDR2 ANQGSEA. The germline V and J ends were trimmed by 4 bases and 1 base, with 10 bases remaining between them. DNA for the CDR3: TGCAGCGTTGGAGTCGGGGGGAACACTGAAGCTTTCTTT. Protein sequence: CSVGVGGNTEAFF.

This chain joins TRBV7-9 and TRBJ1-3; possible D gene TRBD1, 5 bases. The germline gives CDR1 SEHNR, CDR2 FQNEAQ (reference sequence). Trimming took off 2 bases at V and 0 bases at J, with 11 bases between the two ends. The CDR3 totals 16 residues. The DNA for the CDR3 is TGTGCCAGCAGCTTAAGTCGGGGGAGCTCTGGAAACACCATATATTTT. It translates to CASSLSRGSSGNTIYF. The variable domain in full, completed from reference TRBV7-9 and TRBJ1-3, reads DTGVSQNPRHKITKRGQNVTFRCDPISEHNRLYWYRQTLGQGPEFLTYFQNEAQLEKSRLLSDRFSAERPKGSFSTLEIQRTEQGDSAMYLCASSLSRGSSGNTIYFGEGSWLTVV.

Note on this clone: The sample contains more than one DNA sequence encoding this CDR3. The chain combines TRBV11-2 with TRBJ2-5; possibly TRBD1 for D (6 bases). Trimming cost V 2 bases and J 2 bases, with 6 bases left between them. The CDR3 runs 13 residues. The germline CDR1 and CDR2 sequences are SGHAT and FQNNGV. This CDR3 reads CASSLQGQETQYF. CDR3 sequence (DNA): TGTGCCAGCAGCTTACAGGGGCAAGAGACCCAGTACTTC.

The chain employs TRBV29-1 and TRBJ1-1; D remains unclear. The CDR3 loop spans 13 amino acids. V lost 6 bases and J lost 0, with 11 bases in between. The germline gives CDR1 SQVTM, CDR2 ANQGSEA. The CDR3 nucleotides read TGCAGCGTAGGCTTGGGGTTGAACACTGAAGCTTTCTTT. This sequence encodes CSVGLGLNTEAFF.

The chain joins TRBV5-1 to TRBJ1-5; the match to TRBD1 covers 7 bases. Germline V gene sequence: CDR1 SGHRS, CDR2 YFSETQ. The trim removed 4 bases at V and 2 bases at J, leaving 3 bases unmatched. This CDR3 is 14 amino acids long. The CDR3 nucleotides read TGCGCCAGCAGCCAGCAGGGGGGCAATCAGCCCCAGCATTTT. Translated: CASSQQGGNQPQHF.

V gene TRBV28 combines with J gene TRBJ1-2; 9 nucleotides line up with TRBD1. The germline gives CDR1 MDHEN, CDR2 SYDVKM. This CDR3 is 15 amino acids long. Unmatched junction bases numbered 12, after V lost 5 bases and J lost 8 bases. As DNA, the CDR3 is TGTGCCAGCAGTGACCCGGTGACAGGGGGGAAAGGCTACACCTTC. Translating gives CASSDPVTGGKGYTF.

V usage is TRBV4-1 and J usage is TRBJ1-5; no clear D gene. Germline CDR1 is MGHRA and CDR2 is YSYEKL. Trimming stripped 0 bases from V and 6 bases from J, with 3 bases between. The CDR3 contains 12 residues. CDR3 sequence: CASSQESQPQHF. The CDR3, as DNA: TGCGCCAGCAGCCAAGAGAGTCAGCCCCAGCATTTT.

The chain's CDR3 is CASSPSAGTGSYEQYF. In DNA, the CDR3 is TGTGCCAGCTCACCATCCGCCGGGACGGGGTCCTACGAGCAGTACTTC. The rearrangement joins TRBV18 to TRBJ2-7, with D possibly called TRBD1 or TRBD2 (5 bases each). The germline V gene encodes CDR1 KGHSH and CDR2 LQKENI. CDR3 length: 16 residues. V lost 2 bases and J 1 base, leaving 15 bases between the germline ends.

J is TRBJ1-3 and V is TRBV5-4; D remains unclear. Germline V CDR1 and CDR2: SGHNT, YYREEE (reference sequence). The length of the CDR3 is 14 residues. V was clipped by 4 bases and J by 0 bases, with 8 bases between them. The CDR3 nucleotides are TGTGCCAGCAGCGGACGGCACTCTGGAAACACCATATATTTT. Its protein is CASSGRHSGNTIYF.

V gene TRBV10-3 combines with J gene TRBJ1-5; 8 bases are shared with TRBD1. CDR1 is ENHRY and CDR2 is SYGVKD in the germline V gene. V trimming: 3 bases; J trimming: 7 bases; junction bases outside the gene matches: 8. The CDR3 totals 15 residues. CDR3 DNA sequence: TGTGCCATCAGTGAAGCAGGGGGCGCGGGGCAGCCCCAGCATTTT. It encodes CAISEAGGAGQPQHF.

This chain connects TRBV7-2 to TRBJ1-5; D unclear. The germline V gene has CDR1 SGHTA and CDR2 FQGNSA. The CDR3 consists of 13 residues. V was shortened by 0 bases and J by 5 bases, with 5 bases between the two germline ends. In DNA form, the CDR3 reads TGTGCCAGCAGCTTAGCTCTTTATCAGCCCCAGCATTTT. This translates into CASSLALYQPQHF.

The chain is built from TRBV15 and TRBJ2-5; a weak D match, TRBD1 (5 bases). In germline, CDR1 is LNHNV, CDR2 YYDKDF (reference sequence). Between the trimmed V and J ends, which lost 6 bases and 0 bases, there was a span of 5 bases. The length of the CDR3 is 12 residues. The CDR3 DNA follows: TGTGCCACCAGGGACAACCAAGAGACCCAGTACTTC. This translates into CATRDNQETQYF.

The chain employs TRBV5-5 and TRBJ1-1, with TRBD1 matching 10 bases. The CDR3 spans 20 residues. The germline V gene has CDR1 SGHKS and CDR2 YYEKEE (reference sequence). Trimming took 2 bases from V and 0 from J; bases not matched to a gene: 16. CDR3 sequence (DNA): TGTGCCAGCAGCTTTTCTGCAAGGGGGACAGGGGTATCTTTGAACACTGAAGCTTTCTTT. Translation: CASSFSARGTGVSLNTEAFF. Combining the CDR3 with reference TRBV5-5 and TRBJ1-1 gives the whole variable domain DAGVTQSPTHLIKTRGQQVTLRCSPISGHKSVSWYQQVLGQGPQFIFQYYEKEERGRGNFPDRFSARQFPNYSSELNVNALLLGDSALYLCASSFSARGTGVSLNTEAFFGQGTRLTVV.

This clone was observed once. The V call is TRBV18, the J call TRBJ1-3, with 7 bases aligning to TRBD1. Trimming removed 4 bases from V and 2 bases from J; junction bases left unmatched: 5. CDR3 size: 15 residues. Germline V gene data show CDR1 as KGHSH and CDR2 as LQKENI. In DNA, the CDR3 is TGTGCCAGCTCACGAGACAGGGTGACTGGAAACACCATATATTTT. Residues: CASSRDRVTGNTIYF.

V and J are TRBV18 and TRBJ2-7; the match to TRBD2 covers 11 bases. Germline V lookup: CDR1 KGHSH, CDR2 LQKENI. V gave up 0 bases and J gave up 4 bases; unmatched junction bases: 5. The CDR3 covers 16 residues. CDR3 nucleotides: TGTGCCAGCTCACCACCGTTAATAGCGGGAGGGTACGAGCAGTACTTC. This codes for CASSPPLIAGGYEQYF.

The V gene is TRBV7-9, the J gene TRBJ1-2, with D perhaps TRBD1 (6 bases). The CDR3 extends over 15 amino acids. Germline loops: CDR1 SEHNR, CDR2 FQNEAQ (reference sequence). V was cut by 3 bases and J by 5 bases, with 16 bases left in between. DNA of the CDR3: TGTGCCAGCAGCTTGTCCTTGAGGACAGTGTATGGCTACACCTTC. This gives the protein CASSLSLRTVYGYTF.

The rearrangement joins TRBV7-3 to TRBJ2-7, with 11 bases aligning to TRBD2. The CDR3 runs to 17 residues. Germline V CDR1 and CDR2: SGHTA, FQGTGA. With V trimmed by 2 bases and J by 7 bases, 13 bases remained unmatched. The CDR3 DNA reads TGTGCCAGCAGCTTATGGGGGACTAGCGGACCCCGCGGGGAGCAGTACTTC. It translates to CASSLWGTSGPRGEQYF.

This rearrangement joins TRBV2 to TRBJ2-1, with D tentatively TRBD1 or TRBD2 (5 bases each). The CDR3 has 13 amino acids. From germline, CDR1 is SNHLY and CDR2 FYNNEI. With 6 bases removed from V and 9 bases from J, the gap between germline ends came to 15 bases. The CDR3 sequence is CASSGPSGGEQFF. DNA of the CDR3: TGTGCCAGCAGCGGTCCCAGTGGGGGTGAGCAGTTCTTC. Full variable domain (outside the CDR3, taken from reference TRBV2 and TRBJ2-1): EPEVTQTPSHQVTQMGQEVILRCVPISNHLYFYWYRQILGQKVEFLVSFYNNEISEKSEIFDDQFSVERPDGSNFTLKIRSTKLEDSAMYFCASSGPSGGEQFFGPGTRLTVL.

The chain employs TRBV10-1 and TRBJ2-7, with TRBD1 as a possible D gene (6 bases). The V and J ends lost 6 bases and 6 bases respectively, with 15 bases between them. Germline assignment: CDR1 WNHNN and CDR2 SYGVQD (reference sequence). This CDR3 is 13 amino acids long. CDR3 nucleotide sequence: TGCGCCAGCAGCCAAGACAGGTTTTCCGAGCAGTACTTC. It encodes CASSQDRFSEQYF.

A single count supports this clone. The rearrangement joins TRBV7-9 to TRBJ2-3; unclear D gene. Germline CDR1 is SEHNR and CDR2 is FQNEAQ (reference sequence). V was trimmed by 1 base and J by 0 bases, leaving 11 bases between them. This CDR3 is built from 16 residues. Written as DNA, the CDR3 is TGTGCCAGCAGCTTAGTGCGGCTGGGCAGCACAGATACGCAGTATTTT. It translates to CASSLVRLGSTDTQYF.

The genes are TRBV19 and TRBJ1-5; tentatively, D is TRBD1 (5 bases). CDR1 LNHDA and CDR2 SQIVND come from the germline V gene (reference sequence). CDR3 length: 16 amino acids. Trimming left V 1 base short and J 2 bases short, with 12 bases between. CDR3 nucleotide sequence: TGTGCCAGTAGTATAGTTGGGGGAACCGGCAATCAGCCCCAGCATTTT. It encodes CASSIVGGTGNQPQHF.

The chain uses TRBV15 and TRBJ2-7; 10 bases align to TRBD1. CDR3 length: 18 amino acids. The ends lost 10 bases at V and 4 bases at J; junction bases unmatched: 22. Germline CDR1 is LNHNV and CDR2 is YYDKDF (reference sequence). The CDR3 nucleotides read TGTGCCAAGGGACAGGGGTCTTGTCCAGGGACAGGTGCGTACGAGCAGTACTTC. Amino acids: CAKGQGSCPGTGAYEQYF.

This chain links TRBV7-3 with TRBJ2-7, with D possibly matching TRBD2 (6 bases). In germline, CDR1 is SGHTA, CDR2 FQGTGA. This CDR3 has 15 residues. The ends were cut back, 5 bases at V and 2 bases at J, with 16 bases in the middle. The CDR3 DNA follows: TGTGCCAGCAGCCTAGACTTAGCGGCCCCCTACGAGCAGTACTTC. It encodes CASSLDLAAPYEQYF.

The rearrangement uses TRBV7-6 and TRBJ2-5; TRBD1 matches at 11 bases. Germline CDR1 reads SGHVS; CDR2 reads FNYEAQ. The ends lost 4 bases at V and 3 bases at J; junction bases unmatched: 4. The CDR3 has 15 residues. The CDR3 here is CASSWPGQGEETQYF. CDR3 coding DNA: TGTGCCAGCAGCTGGCCGGGACAGGGGGAAGAGACCCAGTACTTC.

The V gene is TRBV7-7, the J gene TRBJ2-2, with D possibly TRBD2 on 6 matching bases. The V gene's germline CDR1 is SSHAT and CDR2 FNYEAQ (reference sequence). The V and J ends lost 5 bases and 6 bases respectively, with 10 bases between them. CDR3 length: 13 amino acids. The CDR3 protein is CASSERVAGELFF. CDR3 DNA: TGTGCCAGCAGCGAGCGGGTAGCCGGGGAGCTGTTTTTT.

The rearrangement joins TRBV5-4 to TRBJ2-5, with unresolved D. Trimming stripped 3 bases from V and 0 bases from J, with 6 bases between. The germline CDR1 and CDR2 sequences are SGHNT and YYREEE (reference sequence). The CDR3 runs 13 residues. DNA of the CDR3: TGTGCCAGCAGCTACAAGCACCAAGAGACCCAGTACTTC. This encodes CASSYKHQETQYF.

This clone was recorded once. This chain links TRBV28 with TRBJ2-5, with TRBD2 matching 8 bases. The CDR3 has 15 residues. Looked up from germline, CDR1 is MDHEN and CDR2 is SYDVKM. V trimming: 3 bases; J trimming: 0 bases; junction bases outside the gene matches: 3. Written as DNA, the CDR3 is TGTGCCAGCAGTTTCTTGGGACTAGACCAAGAGACCCAGTACTTC. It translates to CASSFLGLDQETQYF.

CDR3: CASSVAGGQPHNEQFF. CDR3 sequence (DNA): TGTGCCAGCAGCGTAGCTGGGGGACAGCCCCACAATGAGCAGTTCTTC. The V call is TRBV9, the J call TRBJ2-1; 7 nucleotides align to TRBD1. The CDR3 is made up of 16 amino acids. Trimming took 0 bases from V and 5 from J; bases not matched to a gene: 8. Germline CDR1 and CDR2: SGDLS and YYNGEE.

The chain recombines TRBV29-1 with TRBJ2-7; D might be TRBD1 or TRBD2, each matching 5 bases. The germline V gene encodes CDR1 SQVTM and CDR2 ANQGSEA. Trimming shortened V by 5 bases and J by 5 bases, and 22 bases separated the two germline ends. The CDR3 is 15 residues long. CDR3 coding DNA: TGCAGCGTTTACGAAGCCGGGACGACTTATCACGAGCAGTACTTC. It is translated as CSVYEAGTTYHEQYF.

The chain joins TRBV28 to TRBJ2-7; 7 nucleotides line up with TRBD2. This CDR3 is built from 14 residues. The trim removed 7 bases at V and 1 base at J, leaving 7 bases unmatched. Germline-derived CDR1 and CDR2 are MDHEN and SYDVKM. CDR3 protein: CASIRSGGSYEQYF. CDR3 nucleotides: TGTGCCAGCATCAGATCGGGGGGTTCCTACGAGCAGTACTTC.

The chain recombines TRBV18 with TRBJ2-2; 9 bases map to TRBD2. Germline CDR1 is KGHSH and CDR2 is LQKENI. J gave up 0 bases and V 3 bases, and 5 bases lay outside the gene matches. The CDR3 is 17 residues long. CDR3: CASSPKTSGPNTGELFF. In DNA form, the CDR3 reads TGTGCCAGCTCACCTAAGACTAGCGGACCGAACACCGGGGAGCTGTTTTTT.

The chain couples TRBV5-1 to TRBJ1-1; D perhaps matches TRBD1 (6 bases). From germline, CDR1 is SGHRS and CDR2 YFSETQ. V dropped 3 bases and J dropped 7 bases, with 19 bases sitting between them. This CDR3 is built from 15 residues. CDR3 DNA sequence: TGCGCCAGCAGCTCCCGGACGGGAGGAGGGGGTGAAGCTTTCTTT. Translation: CASSSRTGGGGEAFF.